A selection of T cell receptor beta chains follows, all from one sample in a study of cytotoxic CD8 clonotypes in ibrutinib-treated CLL. Assay used: immunoSEQ multiplex PCR; TCRdb lists only in-frame clones, some missing. The sample carries thousands of clones, under 65% recorded once. The starting material was PBMCs, obtained before ibrutinib treatment. Receptors originate from a human donor with chronic lymphocytic leukemia. Both conserved end residues are trimmed from each CDR3.

CDR3 protein	V gene	J gene
ASSLDRASTEAF	TRBV11-2	TRBJ1-1
ASSPGLGQAYGYT	TRBV13	TRBJ1-2
ASSYWPSEKLF	TRBV6-6	TRBJ1-4
ASSGGQGATDTQY	TRBV5-1	TRBJ2-3
ASRTGSANTGELF	TRBV2	TRBJ2-2
ASSEVSFYEQY	TRBV2	TRBJ2-7
ASSASTGPNTEAF	TRBV7-3	TRBJ1-1
ASSSQGSGNTIY	TRBV5-1	TRBJ1-3
ASSLALNEQY	TRBV5-4	TRBJ2-7
ASSVGGGPYEQY	TRBV9	TRBJ2-7
ASIPRTTRKGNTEAF	TRBV4-1	TRBJ1-1
ASNFDRGSSYEQY	TRBV5-4	TRBJ2-7
ASFTQGAQGYT	TRBV6-5	TRBJ1-2
ASSWDSLNTGELF	TRBV6-1	TRBJ2-2
ASREGGYNSPLH	TRBV27	TRBJ1-6
ASSGGAGAVNQPQH	TRBV2	TRBJ1-5
AISAGQGAYNEQF	TRBV10-3	TRBJ2-1
ASSSLTTEAF	TRBV11-3	TRBJ1-1
ASSQDRTSAYYEQY	TRBV4-1	TRBJ2-7
ASKKREGRDTQY	TRBV2	TRBJ2-3
SVFRSRGSLTGELF	TRBV29-1	TRBJ2-2
ASSVGVNSPLH	TRBV2	TRBJ1-6
ASSFMGPSYNEQF	TRBV5-1	TRBJ2-1
ASTQVGGKGEQY	TRBV19	TRBJ2-7
ASSTITGVQETQY	TRBV19	TRBJ2-5
ASSLTGDYGYT	TRBV7-8	TRBJ1-2
ASSLFAGAGKRDTEAF	TRBV27	TRBJ1-1
ASSVRGVTGYT	TRBV7-2	TRBJ1-2
SFRDSGSTDTQY	TRBV29-1	TRBJ2-3